The rows below give T cell receptor beta chains drawn from one sample of a study of blood T cell repertoires in COVID-19. Sequenced by immunoSEQ multiplex PCR; TCRdb stores in-frame clones only, minus some. Found here are 240,000 or so clones, 80% to 85% of them singletons; the top ten hold around 12%. Specimen: peripheral blood. The origin of the receptors is a woman aged 60-75 years with active or convalescent COVID-19. CDR3s include the opening cysteine and the closing phenylalanine or tryptophan. A D gene is named only where the DNA matches it firmly. Rows may omit the clone size; those that give it use once, few, many or a size class.

>once|-|TRBV10-3|TRBJ2-1
CAISENQGIDEQFF
TGTGCCATCAGTGAGAATCAGGGGATCGATGAGCAGTTCTTC
>-|-|TRBV30|TRBJ2-5
CAWSVAGETQYF
TGTGCCTGGAGTGTAGCCGGAGAGACCCAGTACTTC
>-|-|TRBV5-5|TRBJ1-2
CASSLAVYGYTF
TGTGCCAGCAGCTTGGCAGTCTATGGCTACACCTTC
>-|-|TRBV5-1|TRBJ1-2
CASSPGQTNYGYTF
TGCGCCAGCAGCCCGGGACAAACTAACTATGGCTACACCTTC
>-|-|TRBV20-1|TRBJ2-1
CSARGGEEQFF
TGCAGTGCTAGAGGCGGGGAGGAGCAGTTCTTC
>-|-|TRBV6-1|TRBJ1-3
CASSEASYSGNTIYF
TGTGCCAGCAGTGAAGCGTCGTACTCTGGAAACACCATATATTTT
>once|-|TRBV11-2|TRBJ2-1
CASSLDISWNEQFF
TGTGCCAGCAGCTTAGATATTAGCTGGAATGAGCAGTTCTTC
>-|TRBD1|TRBV7-6|TRBJ2-3
CASSLGFRGQGTQYF
TGTGCCAGCAGCTTAGGATTTAGGGGACAGGGAACGCAGTATTTT
>-|-|TRBV7-2|TRBJ1-3
CASRHGGPLSGNTIYF
TGTGCCAGCAGGCACGGGGGGCCTCTCTCTGGAAACACCATATATTTT
>-|TRBD2|TRBV24-1|TRBJ2-5
CATSELLAGGVGQETQYF
TGTGCCACCAGTGAGTTACTAGCGGGGGGGGTCGGCCAAGAGACCCAGTACTTC
>-|TRBD2|TRBV30|TRBJ2-5
CAWLNKRGGLETQYF
TGTGCCTGGCTAAACAAGCGGGGGGGCTTAGAGACCCAGTACTTC
>-|TRBD1|TRBV6-5|TRBJ2-3
CASRQGATDTDTQYF
TGTGCCAGCCGACAGGGGGCAACCGACACAGATACGCAGTATTTT
>-|-|TRBV6-2/TRBV6-3|TRBJ1-5
CASSPYLQGSNQPQHF
TGTGCCAGCAGTCCATATCTTCAGGGAAGCAATCAGCCCCAGCATTTT
>few|-|TRBV13|TRBJ2-2
CASSPWAGKVTGELFF
TGTGCCAGCAGCCCCTGGGCAGGGAAGGTCACCGGGGAGCTGTTTTTT
>-|-|TRBV30|TRBJ1-4
CAWSPHGLPNEKLFF
TGTGCCTGGAGTCCCCATGGGCTACCTAATGAAAAACTGTTTTTT
>-|-|TRBV12-3/TRBV12-4|TRBJ1-2
CASSFRRRGSYTF
TGTGCCAGCAGTTTTCGGCGAAGGGGCAGCTACACCTTC